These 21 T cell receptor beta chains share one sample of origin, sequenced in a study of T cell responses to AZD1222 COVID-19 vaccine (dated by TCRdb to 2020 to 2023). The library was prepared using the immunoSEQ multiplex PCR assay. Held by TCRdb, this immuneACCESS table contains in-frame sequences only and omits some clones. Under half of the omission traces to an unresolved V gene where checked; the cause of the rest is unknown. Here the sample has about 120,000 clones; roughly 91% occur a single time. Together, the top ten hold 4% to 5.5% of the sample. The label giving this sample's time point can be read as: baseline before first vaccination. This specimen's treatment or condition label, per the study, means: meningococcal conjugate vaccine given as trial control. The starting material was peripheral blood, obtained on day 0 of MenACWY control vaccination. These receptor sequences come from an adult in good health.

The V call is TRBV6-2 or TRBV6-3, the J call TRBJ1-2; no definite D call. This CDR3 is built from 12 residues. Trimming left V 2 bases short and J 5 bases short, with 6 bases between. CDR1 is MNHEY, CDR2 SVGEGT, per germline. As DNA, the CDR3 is TGTGCCAGCAGTTACGGTGCATATGGCTACACCTTC. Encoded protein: CASSYGAYGYTF.

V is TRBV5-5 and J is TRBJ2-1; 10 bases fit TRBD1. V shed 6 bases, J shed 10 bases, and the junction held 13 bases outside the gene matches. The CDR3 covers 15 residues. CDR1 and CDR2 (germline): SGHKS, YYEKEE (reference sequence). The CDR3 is CASTDGTGVRSEQFF. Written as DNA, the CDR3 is TGTGCCAGCACCGACGGGACAGGGGTCCGTTCGGAGCAGTTCTTC.

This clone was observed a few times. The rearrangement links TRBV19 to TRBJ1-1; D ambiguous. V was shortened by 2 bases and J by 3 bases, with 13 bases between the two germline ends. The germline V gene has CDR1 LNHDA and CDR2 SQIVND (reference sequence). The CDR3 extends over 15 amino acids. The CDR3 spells CASSIRYTSDTEAFF. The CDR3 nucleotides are TGTGCCAGTAGTATACGCTACACCTCCGACACTGAAGCTTTCTTT.

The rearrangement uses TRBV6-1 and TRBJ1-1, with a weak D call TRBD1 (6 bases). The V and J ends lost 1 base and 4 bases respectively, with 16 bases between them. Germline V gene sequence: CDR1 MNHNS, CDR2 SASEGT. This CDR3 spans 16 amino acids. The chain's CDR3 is CASSEVYGRGTTEAFF. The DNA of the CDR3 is TGTGCCAGCAGTGAAGTATACGGGAGGGGGACCACTGAAGCTTTCTTT.

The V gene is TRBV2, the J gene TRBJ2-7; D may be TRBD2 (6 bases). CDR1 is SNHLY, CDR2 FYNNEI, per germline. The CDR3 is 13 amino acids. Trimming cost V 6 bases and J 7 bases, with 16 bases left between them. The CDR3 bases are TGTGCCAGCAGGGATACTAGCTCGGGGGAGCAGTACTTC. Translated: CASRDTSSGEQYF.

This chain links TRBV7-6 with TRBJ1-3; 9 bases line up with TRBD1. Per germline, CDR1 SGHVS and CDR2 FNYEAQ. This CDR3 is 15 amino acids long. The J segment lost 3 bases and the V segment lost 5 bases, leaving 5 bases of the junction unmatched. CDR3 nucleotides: TGTGCCAGCAGCCTACAGGGGGCGGGTGGAAACACCATATATTTT. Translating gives CASSLQGAGGNTIYF.

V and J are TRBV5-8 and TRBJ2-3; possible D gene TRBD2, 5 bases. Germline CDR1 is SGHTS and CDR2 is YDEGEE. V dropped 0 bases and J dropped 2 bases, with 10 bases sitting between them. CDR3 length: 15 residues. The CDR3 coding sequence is TGTGCCAGCAGCTTGGGCCCGGGAAACACAGATACGCAGTATTTT. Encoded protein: CASSLGPGNTDTQYF. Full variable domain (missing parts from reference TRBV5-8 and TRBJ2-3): EAGVTQSPTHLIKTRGQQATLRCSPISGHTSVYWYQQALGLGLQFLLWYDEGEERNRGNFPPRFSGRQFPNYSSELNVNALELEDSALYLCASSLGPGNTDTQYFGPGTRLTVL.

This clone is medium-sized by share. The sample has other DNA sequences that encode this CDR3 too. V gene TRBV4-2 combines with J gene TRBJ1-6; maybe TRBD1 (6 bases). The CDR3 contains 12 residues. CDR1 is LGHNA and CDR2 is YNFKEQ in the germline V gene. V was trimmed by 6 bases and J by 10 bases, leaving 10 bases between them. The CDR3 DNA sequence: TGTGCCAGCAGACAGGGAGGGTCACCCCTCCACTTT. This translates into CASRQGGSPLHF.

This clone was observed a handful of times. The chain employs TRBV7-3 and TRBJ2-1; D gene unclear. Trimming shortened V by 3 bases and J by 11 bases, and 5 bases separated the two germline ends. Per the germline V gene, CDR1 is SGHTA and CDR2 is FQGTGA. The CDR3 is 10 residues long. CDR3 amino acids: CASSLGKQFF. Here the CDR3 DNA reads TGTGCCAGCAGCTTGGGGAAGCAGTTCTTC.

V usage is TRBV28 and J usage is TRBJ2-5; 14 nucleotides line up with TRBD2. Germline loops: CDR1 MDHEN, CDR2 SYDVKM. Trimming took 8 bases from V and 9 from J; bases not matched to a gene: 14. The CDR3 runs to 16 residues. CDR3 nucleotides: TGTGCCAGCTGTTGGCCGACTAGCGGGGGGGCCGGGGCCCAGTACTTC. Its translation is CASCWPTSGGAGAQYF.

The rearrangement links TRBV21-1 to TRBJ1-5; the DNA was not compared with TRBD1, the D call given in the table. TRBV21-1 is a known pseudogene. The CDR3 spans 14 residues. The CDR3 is CASSNPGTRQPQHF. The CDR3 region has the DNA TGTGCCAGCAGCAACCCAGGAACACGGCAGCCCCAGCATTTT.

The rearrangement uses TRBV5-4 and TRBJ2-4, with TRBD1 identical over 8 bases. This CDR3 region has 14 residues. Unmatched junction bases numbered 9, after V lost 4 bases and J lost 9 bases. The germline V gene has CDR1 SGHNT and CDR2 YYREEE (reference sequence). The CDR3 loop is CASSPEDRDGIQYF. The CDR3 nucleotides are TGTGCCAGCAGCCCAGAGGACAGGGACGGCATTCAGTACTTC.

The CDR3, as DNA: TGTGCCACCAGCAGAGGAACGGGGGCACGGACCGGGGAGCTGTTTTTT. Protein: CATSRGTGARTGELFF. This chain joins TRBV15 and TRBJ2-2; D might be TRBD1 or TRBD2, each matching 6 bases. The CDR3 sequence is 16 residues long. Between the trimmed V and J ends, which lost 1 base and 5 bases, there was a span of 14 bases. Germline-derived CDR1 and CDR2 are LNHNV and YYDKDF (reference sequence).

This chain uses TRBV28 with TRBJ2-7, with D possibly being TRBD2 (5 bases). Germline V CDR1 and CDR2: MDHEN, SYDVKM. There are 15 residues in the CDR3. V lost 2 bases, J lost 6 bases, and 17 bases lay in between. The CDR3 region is CASSLRPPILAEQYF. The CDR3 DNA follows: TGTGCCAGCAGTTTACGTCCACCGATCCTAGCCGAGCAGTACTTC.

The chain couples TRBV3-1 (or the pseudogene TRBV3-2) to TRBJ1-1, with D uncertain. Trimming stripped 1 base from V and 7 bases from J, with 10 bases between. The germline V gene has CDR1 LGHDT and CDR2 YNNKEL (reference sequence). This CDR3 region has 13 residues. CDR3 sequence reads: CASSQGQQIEAFF. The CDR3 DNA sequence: TGTGCCAGCAGCCAAGGTCAGCAAATTGAAGCTTTCTTT.

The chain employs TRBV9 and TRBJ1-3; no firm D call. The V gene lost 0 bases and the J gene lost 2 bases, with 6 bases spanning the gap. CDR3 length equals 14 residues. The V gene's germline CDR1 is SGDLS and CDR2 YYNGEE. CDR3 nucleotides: TGTGCCAGCAGCGTAGGTGGCGCTGGAAACACCATATATTTT. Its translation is CASSVGGAGNTIYF.

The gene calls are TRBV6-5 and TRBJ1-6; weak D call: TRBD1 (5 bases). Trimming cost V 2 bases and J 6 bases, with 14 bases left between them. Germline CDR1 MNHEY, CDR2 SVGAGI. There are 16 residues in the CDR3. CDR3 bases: TGTGCCAGCAGTTACGGCAGGGAAGGGCCTAATTCACCCCTCCACTTT. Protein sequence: CASSYGREGPNSPLHF.

The DNA for the CDR3 is TGTGCCCTAGGGCAGGGGGCAATCGGTTCACCCCTCCACTTT. Protein: CALGQGAIGSPLHF. V usage is TRBV7-2 and J usage is TRBJ1-6, with 8 bases lining up with TRBD1. The CDR3 runs to 14 residues. Unmatched junction bases numbered 12, after V lost 11 bases and J lost 9 bases. The germline V gene has CDR1 SGHTA and CDR2 FQGNSA.

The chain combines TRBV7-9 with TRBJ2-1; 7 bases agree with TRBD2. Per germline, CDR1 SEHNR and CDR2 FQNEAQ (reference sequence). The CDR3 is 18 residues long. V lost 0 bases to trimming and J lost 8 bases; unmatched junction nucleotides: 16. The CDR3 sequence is CASSLATVGTTFFDEQFF. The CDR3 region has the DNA TGTGCCAGCAGCTTAGCCACTGTGGGGACTACCTTTTTTGATGAGCAGTTCTTC.

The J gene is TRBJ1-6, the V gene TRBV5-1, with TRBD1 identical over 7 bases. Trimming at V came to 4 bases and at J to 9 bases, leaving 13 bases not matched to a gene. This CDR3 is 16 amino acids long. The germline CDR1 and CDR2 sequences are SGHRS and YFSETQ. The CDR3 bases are TGCGCCAGCAGCCCCTGGACAGGCCAGCGGGGTTCACCCCTCCACTTT. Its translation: CASSPWTGQRGSPLHF. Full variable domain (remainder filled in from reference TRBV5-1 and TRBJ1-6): KAGVTQTPRYLIKTRGQQVTLSCSPISGHRSVSWYQQTPGQGLQFLFEYFSETQRNKGNFPGRFSGRQFSNSRSEMNVSTLELGDSALYLCASSPWTGQRGSPLHFGNGTRLTVT.

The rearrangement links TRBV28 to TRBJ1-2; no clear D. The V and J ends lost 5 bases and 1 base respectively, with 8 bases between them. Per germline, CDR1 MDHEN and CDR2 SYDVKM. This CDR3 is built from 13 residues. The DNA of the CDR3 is TGTGCCAGCAGTACACAGAGTAACTATGGCTACACCTTC. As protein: CASSTQSNYGYTF.